This T cell receptor (beta chain) appears in the sequencing data of a study of human T cells and chemical hapten exposure. Study at large: It was small differences in pooled library volume that mainly caused per-sample TCR yields to vary. Whole-study results and caveats: DPC sensitization left the count of TCRs above 1 in 1000 unchanged.

Single cDNA molecules in the library carried unique molecular identifiers attached during preparation. Per the study methods: A typical sample had 100,000 or so TCRs, with roughly 23,224 to 690,600 overall. One entry per CDR3 protein results from TCRdb running MiXCR on the RACE reads. The V and J calls reflect TCRdb's pipeline rather than the authors' work. The table has some 46,000 distinct CDR3 sequences, 3.5% to 4.5% seen once. Specified time point: healthy volunteer bleed at 2 weeks. Someone pulled total RNA out of unfractionated whole blood. As for this clonotype: Its antigen is undetermined.

The V gene lost 4 bases and the J gene lost 7 bases, with 11 bases spanning the gap. Looked up from germline, CDR1 is LGHDT and CDR2 is YNNKEL (reference sequence). This CDR3 spans 13 amino acids. The chain has TRBV3-1 and TRBJ2-1, with D hard to call. The sequence came from a female donor in good health. Some clones in this sample may be carry-over from other donors' samples. The sequenced sample was whole blood. The DNA of the CDR3 is TGTGCCAGCAGCCCACGCAGTGGAAATGAGCAGTTCTTC. It codes for CASSPRSGNEQFF.